This T cell receptor (beta chain) was identified in a study of identical twins. Unique molecular identifiers were in the cDNA, with template-switch universal primer binding. TCRdb re-derived calls from the 5' RACE reads in MiXCR, one entry per CDR3 protein. The repertoire consists of hundreds of thousands of distinct CDR3 sequences, with 15% to 20% occurring once and the leading ten covering 10% to 15%. The germline V gene has CDR1 SGHTA and CDR2 FQGTGA. V was pared by 4 bases and J by 7 bases, with 8 bases of the junction left unmatched. The CDR3 extends over 15 amino acids. These data were also reused for a study on T cells expressing NK-cell markers. That paper notes: Sorted CD3+CD56+NKG2C+, CD3+CD56+NKG2C- and CD3+CD56-NKG2C+ T-cell subsets were beta-chain profiled. Seven sequenced donors out of eight were HCMV-seropositive, one seronegative. Topping the CD3+CD56-NKG2C+ fraction as well were these clonotypes, in a handful of donors.

The clonotype was recovered from a woman aged 18-30 years in good health. V and J are TRBV7-3 and TRBJ2-1; TRBD2 matches 9 bases. The sample was PBMCs. The CDR3 DNA is TGTGCCAGCAGCTCCGTAGCGGGGGTGGGGAATGAGCAGTTCTTC. As protein: CASSSVAGVGNEQFF.